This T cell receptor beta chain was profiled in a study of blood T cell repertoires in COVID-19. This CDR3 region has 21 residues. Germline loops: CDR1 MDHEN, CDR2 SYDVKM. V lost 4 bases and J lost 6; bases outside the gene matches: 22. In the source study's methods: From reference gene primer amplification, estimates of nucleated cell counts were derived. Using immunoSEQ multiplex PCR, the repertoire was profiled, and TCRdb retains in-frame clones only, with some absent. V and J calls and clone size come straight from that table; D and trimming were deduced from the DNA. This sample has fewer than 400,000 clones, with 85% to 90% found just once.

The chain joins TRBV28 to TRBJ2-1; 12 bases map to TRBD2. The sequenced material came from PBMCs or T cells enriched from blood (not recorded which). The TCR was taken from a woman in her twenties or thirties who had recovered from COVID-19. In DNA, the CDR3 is TGTGCCAGCAGTTACGTCCATAGACTAGCGGGAGTATCGGGTGGAGGCAATGAGCAGTTCTTC. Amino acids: CASSYVHRLAGVSGGGNEQFF.